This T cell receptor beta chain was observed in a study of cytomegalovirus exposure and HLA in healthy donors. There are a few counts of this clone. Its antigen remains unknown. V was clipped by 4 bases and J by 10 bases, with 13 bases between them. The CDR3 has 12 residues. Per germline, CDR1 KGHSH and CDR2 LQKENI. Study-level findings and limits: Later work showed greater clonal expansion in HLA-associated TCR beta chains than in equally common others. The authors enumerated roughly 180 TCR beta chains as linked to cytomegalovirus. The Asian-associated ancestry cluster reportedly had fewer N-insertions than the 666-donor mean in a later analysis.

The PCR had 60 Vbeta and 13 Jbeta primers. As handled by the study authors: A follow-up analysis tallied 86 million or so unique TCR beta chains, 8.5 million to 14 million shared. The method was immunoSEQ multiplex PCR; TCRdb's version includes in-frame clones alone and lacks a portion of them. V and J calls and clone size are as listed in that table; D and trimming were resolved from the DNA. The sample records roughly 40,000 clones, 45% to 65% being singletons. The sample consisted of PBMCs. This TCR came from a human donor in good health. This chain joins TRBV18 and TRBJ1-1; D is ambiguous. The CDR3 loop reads CASSLGRKGAFF. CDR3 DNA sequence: TGTGCCAGCTCACTAGGGAGAAAAGGAGCTTTCTTT.